This entry features one T cell receptor beta chain sequence. This clone is a singleton in its sample. Its specific antigen is unknown. No base-level quality is on record; no much larger clone is a single base apart. The sample comes from a study of blood T cell repertoires in COVID-19 (dated by TCRdb to 2019 to 2021). Background for the entire study: The collaborator samples originated in the United States, Italy and Spain and spanned the acute and convalescent phases of COVID-19. Where available, HLA class I and class II types were obtained from metadata supplied by the sample provider rather than from assay-based typing. The material from the prospective study consisted of cDNA or gDNA derived from T cells, B-cell-depleted T cells, or PBMCs. Samples came from the ongoing ImmuneRACE study (first 160 participants) plus 1,254 subjects from 6 global collaborators. Subjects who had been exposed to COVID-19, were actively infected with it, or had recovered from it provided the deeply sampled blood TCRbeta repertoires that made up the dataset. The repertoires were released in a freely available public database meant as a resource for research on the immune response to SARS-CoV-2. A de-identified subject ID, COVID-19 status, age in years and sex were almost always included in the sample metadata.

Another Seattle source contributed samples from volunteer blood donors who had recovered from COVID-19. The collaborating institutions used their own protocols to collect whole blood in K2EDTA tubes. For TCRbeta analysis, collaborator samples were shipped as frozen whole blood, as isolated PBMCs, or as DNA extracted from either sample type. TCRbeta CDR3 regions were amplified from genomic DNA by means of the immunoSEQ Assay, a bias-controlled multiplex PCR. The study's processing was this. The number of nucleated cells in each sample was estimated by amplification of reference gene primers within the assay. To quantify the absolute abundance of each unique TCRbeta CDR3 rearrangement, sequence reads were collapsed and filtered. For each sample, productive Simpson clonality was calculated by taking the square root of Simpson's diversity index across productive rearrangements. TCRdb re-hosts the immuneACCESS table, in-frame sequences only. Its copies lack some clones; in the studies checked, an unresolved V gene accounts for under half of them, and the cause for the rest is not known. The D gene and trimming were derived from the DNA, and the V and J assignments and clone size from that table. In this sample the table shows over 200,000 clones, roughly 88% of which occur a single time. The ten largest clones take up about 2.2% of the sample.

Reading from cysteine to phenylalanine, the CDR3 counts 14 amino acids. Only the CDR3 part of the read is kept: 42 bases, read in frame from the first base. V loses 6 bases, J loses 6 bases, and the germline ends lie 18 bases apart. In the germline V gene, CDR1 corresponds to MNHEY and CDR2 to SVGAGI. Points the paper makes about the study in general: Clinical and demographic metadata were provided uncurated, with the amount varying by source and participant.

The TCR sequence derives from a man aged 25-45 years who had recovered from COVID-19. The sample comprised peripheral blood. The chain is encoded by TRBV6-5 joined to TRBJ2-7, with a weak D call of TRBD2 (6 bases match). CDR3 region: CASRLRRDGGEQYF. The nucleotide sequence is given as TGTGCCAGCAGATTGAGGAGGGACGGGGGCGAGCAGTACTTC.